This T cell receptor (beta chain) was sequenced for a study of post-analysis software for immune sequencing data. Study details: The courses of disease that were included comprised relapsing-remitting, secondary progressive and progressive-relapsing multiple sclerosis. Whole-study results and caveats: Those samples that were prepared in the same batch co-clustered strongly by F measure.

Incorporated into the TCR beta cDNA libraries were unique molecular identifiers, which served to reduce PCR and sequencing biases. A population of about 0.95 to 11 million T cells gave rise to around 530,000 cDNA molecules. TCRdb analysed the PCR reads with MiXCR anew, one entry per CDR3 protein. Of a few hundred thousand distinct CDR3 sequences in the sample, about 38% were seen once. Concerning this clonotype itself: The antigen remains undetermined.

The clonotype originates from a girl aged 10 to 17 with multiple sclerosis. Sequenced: blood.

Here the CDR3 DNA reads TGCAGTGCTAGAGATAGGACAGGGCCCTATGGCTACACCTTC. It yields the protein CSARDRTGPYGYTF. The chain couples TRBV20-1 to TRBJ1-2; 8 nucleotides line up with TRBD1. Germline-derived CDR1 and CDR2 are DFQATT and SNEGSKA (reference sequence). V gave up 0 bases and J gave up 4 bases; unmatched junction bases: 4. The CDR3 has 14 amino acids.